This T cell receptor beta chain was identified in a study of blood T cell repertoires in COVID-19. V was clipped by 5 bases and J by 7 bases; unmatched bases: 7. Per the germline V gene, CDR1 is SGHTA and CDR2 is FQGNSA. The CDR3 extends over 15 amino acids. How the authors handled the data: Nucleated cell number was recorded as an estimate derived from reference gene primer amplification. The method was immunoSEQ multiplex PCR; TCRdb's version includes in-frame clones alone and lacks a portion of them. V, J and clone size reflect that table, while D and trimming were determined from the DNA. Of under 95,000 clones listed, about nine tenths are singletons.

Source material: peripheral blood. The chain has TRBV7-2 and TRBJ2-7; 14 positions agree with TRBD2. The sequence was collected from a man aged 50 to 59 with COVID-19, enrolled during active disease. CDR3 sequence (DNA): TGTGCCAGCAGCCTGGGACTAGCGGGAGTCGGAGAGCAGTACGTC. This sequence encodes CASSLGLAGVGEQYV.